The source of this TCR beta chain is a study of cytomegalovirus exposure and HLA in healthy donors. Study conclusions and caveats: Prior analysis indicated that the majority of TCR beta V segments exhibited productivity approximately 87% or approximately 30% of the time.

60 Vbeta and 13 Jbeta primers were used in PCR. Here immunoSEQ multiplex PCR was the method, and the copy in TCRdb shows in-frame clones only, minus some. The listing records about 210,000 clones. Comment on this clone: Its matching antigen is unknown.

This sequence originates from a woman aged 25 to 39 in good health and CMV-seropositive. The sample taken for sequencing was PBMCs.

CDR3 loop: CASSLQGSTEAFF. CDR3 DNA: TGTGCCAGCAGCCTACAGGGTAGCACTGAAGCTTTCTTT. The J gene is TRBJ1-1, the V gene TRBV5-6, with D possibly being TRBD1 (6 bases). The CDR3 extends over 13 amino acids. The germline V gene has CDR1 SGHDT and CDR2 YYEEEE. V shed 4 bases and J shed 4 bases, with 11 bases lying between them.